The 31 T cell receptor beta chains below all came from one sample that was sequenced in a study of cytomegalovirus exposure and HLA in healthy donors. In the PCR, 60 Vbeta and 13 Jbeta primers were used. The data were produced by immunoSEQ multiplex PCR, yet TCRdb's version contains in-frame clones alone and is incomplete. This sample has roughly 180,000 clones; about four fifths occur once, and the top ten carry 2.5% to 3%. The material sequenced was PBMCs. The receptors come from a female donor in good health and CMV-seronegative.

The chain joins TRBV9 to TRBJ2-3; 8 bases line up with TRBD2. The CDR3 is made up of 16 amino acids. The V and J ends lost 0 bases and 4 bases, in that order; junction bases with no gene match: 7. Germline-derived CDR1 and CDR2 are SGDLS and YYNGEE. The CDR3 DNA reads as TGTGCCAGCAGCGTAGTATCGGGGGGGCGCGCAGATACGCAGTATTTT. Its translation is CASSVVSGGRADTQYF.

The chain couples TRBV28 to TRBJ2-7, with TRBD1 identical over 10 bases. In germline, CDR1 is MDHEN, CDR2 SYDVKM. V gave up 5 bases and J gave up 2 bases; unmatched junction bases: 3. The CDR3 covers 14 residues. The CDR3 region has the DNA TGTGCCAGCAGTAGCGGGACAGGGGCCTACGAGCAGTACTTC. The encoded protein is CASSSGTGAYEQYF. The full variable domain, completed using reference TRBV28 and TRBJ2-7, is DVKVTQSSRYLVKRTGEKVFLECVQDMDHENMFWYRQDPGLGLRLIYFSYDVKMKEKGDIPEGYSVSREKKERFSLILESASTNQTSMYLCASSSGTGAYEQYFGPGTRLTVT.

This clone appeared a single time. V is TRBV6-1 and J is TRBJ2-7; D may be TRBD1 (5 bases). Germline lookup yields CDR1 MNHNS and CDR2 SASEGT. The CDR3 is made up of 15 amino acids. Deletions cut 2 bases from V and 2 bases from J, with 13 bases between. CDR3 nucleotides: TGTGCCAGCAGTGAATATGGACAAGGGGCCTACGAGCAGTACTTC. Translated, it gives CASSEYGQGAYEQYF.

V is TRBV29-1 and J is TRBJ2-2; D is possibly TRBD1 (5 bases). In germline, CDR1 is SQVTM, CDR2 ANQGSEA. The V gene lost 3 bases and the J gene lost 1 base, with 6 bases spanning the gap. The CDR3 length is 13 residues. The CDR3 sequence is CSVDQGNTGELFF. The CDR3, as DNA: TGCAGCGTTGATCAGGGGAACACCGGGGAGCTGTTTTTT.

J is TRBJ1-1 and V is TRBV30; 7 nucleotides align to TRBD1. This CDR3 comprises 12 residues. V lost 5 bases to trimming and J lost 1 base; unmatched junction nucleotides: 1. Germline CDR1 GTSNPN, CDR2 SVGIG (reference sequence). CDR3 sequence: CAWGTANTEAFF. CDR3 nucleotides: TGTGCCTGGGGGACAGCGAACACTGAAGCTTTCTTT.

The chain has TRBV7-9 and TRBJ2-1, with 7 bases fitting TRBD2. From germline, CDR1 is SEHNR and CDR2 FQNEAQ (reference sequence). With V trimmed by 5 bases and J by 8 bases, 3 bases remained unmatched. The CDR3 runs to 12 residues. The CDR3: CASSPSGDEQFF. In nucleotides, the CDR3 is TGTGCCAGCAGCCCTAGCGGAGATGAGCAGTTCTTC. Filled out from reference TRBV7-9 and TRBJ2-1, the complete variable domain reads DTGVSQNPRHKITKRGQNVTFRCDPISEHNRLYWYRQTLGQGPEFLTYFQNEAQLEKSRLLSDRFSAERPKGSFSTLEIQRTEQGDSAMYLCASSPSGDEQFFGPGTRLTVL.

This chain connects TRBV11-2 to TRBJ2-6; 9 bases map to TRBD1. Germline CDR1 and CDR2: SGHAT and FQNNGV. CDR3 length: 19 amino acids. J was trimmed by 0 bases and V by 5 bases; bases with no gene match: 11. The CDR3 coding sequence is TGTGCCAGCAGCACCTACACCGGGACAGGGCCCTCTGGGGCCAACGTCCTGACTTTC. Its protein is CASSTYTGTGPSGANVLTF.

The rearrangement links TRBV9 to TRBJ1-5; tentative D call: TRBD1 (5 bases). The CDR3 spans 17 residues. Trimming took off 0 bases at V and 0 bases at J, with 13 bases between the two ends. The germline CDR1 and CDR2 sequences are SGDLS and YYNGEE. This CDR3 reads CASSVGTGFNSNQPQHF. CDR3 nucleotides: TGTGCCAGCAGCGTAGGTACAGGTTTCAATAGCAATCAGCCCCAGCATTTT.

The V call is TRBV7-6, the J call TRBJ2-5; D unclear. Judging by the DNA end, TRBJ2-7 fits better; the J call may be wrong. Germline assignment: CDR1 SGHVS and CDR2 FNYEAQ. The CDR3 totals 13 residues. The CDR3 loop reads CASSLGFDYEQYF. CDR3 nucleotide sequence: TGTGCCAGCAGCTTAGGTTTCGACTACGAGCAGTACTTC.

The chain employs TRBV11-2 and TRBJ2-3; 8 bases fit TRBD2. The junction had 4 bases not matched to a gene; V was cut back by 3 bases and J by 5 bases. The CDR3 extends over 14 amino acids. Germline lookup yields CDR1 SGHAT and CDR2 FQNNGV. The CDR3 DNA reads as TGTGCCAGCAGCTTCGAGCGGGGGCGAGATACGCAGTATTTT. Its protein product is CASSFERGRDTQYF.

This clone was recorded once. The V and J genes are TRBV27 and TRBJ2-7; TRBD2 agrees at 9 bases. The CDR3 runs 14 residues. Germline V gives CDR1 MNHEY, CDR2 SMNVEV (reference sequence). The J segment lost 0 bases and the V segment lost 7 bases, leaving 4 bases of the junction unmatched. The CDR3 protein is CASKTRGGSYEQYF. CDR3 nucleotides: TGTGCCAGCAAGACGCGGGGGGGCTCCTACGAGCAGTACTTC.

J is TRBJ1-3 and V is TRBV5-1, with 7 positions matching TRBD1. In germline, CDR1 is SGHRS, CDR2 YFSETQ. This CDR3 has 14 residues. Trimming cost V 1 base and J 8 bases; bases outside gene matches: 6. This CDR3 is CASSLTGAEDTIYF. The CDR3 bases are TGCGCCAGCAGCTTGACAGGGGCCGAAGACACCATATATTTT. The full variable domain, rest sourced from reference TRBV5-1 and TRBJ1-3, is KAGVTQTPRYLIKTRGQQVTLSCSPISGHRSVSWYQQTPGQGLQFLFEYFSETQRNKGNFPGRFSGRQFSNSRSEMNVSTLELGDSALYLCASSLTGAEDTIYFGEGSWLTVV.

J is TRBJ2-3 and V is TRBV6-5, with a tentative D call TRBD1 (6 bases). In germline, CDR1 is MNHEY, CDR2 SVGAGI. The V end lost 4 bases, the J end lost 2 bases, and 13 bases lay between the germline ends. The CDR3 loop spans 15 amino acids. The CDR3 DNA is TGTGCCAGCAGTTCCACAGGGTCCGCCACAGATACGCAGTATTTT. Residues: CASSSTGSATDTQYF.

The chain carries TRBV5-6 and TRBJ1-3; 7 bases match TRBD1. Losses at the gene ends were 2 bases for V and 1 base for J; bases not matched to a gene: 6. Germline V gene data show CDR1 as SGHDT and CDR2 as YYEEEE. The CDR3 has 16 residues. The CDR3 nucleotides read TGTGCCAGCAGCTTAAACAGGGGTCAGTCTGGAAACACCATATATTTT. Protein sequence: CASSLNRGQSGNTIYF.

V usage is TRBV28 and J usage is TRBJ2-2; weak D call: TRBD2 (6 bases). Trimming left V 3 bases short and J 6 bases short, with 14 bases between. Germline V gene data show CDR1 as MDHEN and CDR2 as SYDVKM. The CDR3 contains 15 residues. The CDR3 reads CASSFMEGWSGELFF. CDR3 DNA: TGTGCCAGCAGTTTTATGGAGGGTTGGTCCGGGGAGCTGTTTTTT.

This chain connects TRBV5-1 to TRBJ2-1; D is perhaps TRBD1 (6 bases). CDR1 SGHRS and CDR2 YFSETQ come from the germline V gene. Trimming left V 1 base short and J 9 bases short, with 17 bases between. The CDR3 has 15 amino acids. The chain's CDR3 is CASSLSQGIVAEQFF. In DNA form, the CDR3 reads TGCGCCAGCAGCTTGAGTCAGGGGATAGTTGCTGAGCAGTTCTTC.

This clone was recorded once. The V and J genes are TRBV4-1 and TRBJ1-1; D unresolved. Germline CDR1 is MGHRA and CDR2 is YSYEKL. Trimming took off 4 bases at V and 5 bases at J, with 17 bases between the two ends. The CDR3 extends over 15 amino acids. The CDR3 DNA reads TGCGCCAGCAGCCCGGCGCGGGTTGGGGATACTGAAGCTTTCTTT. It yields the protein CASSPARVGDTEAFF.

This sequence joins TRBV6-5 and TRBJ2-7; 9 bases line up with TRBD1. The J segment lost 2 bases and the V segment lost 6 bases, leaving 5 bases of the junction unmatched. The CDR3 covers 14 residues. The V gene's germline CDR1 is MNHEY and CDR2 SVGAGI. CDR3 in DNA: TGTGCCAGCAGCCACGGGACAGGGACCTACGAGCAGTACTTC. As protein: CASSHGTGTYEQYF.

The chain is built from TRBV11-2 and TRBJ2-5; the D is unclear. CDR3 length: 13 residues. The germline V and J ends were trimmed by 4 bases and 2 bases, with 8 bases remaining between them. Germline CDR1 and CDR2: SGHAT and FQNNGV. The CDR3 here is CASSSQRQETQYF. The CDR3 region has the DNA TGTGCCAGCAGCTCCCAACGGCAAGAGACCCAGTACTTC.

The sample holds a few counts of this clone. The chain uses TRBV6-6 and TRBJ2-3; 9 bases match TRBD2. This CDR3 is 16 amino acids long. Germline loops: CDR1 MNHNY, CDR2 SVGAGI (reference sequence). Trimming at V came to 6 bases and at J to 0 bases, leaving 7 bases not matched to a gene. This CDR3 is CASSRKTSGSTDTQYF. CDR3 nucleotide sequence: TGTGCCAGCAGCCGAAAGACTAGCGGAAGCACAGATACGCAGTATTTT.

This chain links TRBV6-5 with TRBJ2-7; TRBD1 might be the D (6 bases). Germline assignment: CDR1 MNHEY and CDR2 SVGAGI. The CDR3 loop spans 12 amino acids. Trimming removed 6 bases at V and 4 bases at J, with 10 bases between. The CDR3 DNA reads TGTGCCAGCAGCCCCACAGGGTACGAGCAGTACTTC. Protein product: CASSPTGYEQYF.

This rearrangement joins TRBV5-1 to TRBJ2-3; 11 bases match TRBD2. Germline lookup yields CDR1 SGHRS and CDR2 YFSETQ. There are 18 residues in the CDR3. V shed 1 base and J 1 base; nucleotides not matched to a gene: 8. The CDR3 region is CASSLRSGTSGGTDTQYF. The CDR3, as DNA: TGCGCCAGCAGCTTGAGGTCGGGGACTAGCGGAGGCACAGATACGCAGTATTTT.

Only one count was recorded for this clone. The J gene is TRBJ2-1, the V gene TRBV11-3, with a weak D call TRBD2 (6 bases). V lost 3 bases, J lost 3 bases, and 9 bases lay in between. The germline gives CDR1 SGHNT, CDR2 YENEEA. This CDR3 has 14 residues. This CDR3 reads CASSFSGDYNEQFF. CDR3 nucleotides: TGTGCCAGCAGCTTTTCGGGGGACTACAATGAGCAGTTCTTC.

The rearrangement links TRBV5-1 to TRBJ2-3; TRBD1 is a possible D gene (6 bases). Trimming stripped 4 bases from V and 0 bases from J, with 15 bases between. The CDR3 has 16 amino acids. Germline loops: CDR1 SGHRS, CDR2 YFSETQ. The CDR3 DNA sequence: TGCGCCAGCAGCCCGTGGGGGACACGTAGCACAGATACGCAGTATTTT. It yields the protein CASSPWGTRSTDTQYF.

For the CDR3, the DNA is TGTGCCAGCAGCTTTGGACAAATACCTAATTCACCCCTCCACTTT. It is translated as CASSFGQIPNSPLHF. This chain connects TRBV5-4 to TRBJ1-6, with D possibly matching TRBD1 (5 bases). Trimming took off 2 bases at V and 6 bases at J, with 12 bases between the two ends. CDR3 length: 15 residues. The germline V gene encodes CDR1 SGHNT and CDR2 YYREEE (reference sequence).

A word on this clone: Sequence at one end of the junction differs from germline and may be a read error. The CDR3 coding sequence is TGCGCCAGCAGGTTGGGTAGCTACGAGCAGTACTTC. As protein: CASRLGSYEQYF. The chain uses TRBV5-1 and TRBJ2-7, with D uncertain. In germline, CDR1 is SGHRS, CDR2 YFSETQ. The CDR3 is 12 amino acids.

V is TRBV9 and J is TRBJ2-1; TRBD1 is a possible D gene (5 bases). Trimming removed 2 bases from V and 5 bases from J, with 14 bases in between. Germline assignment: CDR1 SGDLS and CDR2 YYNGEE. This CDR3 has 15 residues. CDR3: CASSVRQGSHNEQFF. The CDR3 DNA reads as TGTGCCAGCAGCGTCCGGCAGGGAAGTCACAATGAGCAGTTCTTC.

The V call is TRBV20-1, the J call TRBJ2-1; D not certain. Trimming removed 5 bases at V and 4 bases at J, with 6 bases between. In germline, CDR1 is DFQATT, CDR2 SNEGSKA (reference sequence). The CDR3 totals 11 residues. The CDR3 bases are TGCAGTGCTGCCGGTTACAATGAGCAGTTCTTC. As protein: CSAAGYNEQFF.

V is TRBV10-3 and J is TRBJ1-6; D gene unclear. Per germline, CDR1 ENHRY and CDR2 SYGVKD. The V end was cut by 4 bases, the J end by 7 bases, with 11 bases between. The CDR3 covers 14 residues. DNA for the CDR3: TGTGCCATCAGTGGTGAGGCTCCCAATTCACCCCTCCACTTT. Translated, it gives CAISGEAPNSPLHF.

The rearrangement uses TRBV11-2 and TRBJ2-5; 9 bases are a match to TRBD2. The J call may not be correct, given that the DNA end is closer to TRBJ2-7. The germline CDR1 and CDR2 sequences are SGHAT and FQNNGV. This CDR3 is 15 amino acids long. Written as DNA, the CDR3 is TGTGCCAGCAGTATGTTACTAGCGGGCTCCTACGAGCAGTACTTC. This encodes CASSMLLAGSYEQYF.

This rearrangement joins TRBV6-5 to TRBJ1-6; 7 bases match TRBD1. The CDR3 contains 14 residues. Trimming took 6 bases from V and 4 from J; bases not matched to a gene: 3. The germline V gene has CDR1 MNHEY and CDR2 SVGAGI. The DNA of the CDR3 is TGTGCCAGCAGACAACAGGGGTATAATTCACCCCTCCACTTT. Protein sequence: CASRQQGYNSPLHF.